The source of this T cell receptor (beta chain) is a study of T cell responses to AZD1222 COVID-19 vaccine (TCRdb year 2021). For the study in its entirety: TCR sequencing was performed for some 250 trial participants, of whom about 200 were given two doses of AZD1222 and 26 were given two doses of MenACWY control vaccine. Enrollment into the trials was organized by age into subgroups of 18-55, 56-69 and 70-plus years, and those subgroups contained roughly 140, 27 and 60 TCR-sequenced participants, respectively. Broader findings and caveats from the paper: CD4 TCRs associated with the vaccine covered the entire spike protein, and the dominant responses were in regions 160-218 and 743-854. Nearly half of unique spike-specific TCRs reportedly recognized epitopes outside regions mutated in the B.1.351 and B.1.1.7 variants. No day 14 peak-response samples were available, so repertoires were characterized only after the peak T cell response. A significant rise in spike-specific TCR breadth and depth was observed after two AZD1222 doses relative to day 0 and relative to MenACWY recipients. The 56-69-year group was small, and its depth increase did not reach significance, likely because of low power. Conclusions about previously exposed vaccinees were limited because only six or seven AZD1222 recipients were SARS-CoV-2 seropositive at baseline. Participants were mostly white British and included more females than males, and it was suggested by the authors that clonal diversity may have been underestimated.

As concerns this clone: Its antigen is unknown. Base qualities were left out, and no much larger clone turns up one base away.

In light of the paper, this sample's time point label describes: about 28 days (+/-7) after the second vaccine dose. The treatment or condition label here, explained by the study, means: meningococcal conjugate vaccine given as trial control. Vaccinee samples were obtained from the UK trials COV001 and COV002, which included a single-blind randomized controlled phase 2/3 trial of AZD1222 (ChAdOx1 nCoV-19) in healthy adults. Trial participant PBMC samples were collected at day 0 and day 28 after the second dose for TCRbeta chain sequencing. V was cut back by 5 bases and J by 2 bases, leaving a gap of 13 bases between them. As encoded in the germline V gene (reference sequence), CDR1 is MNHEY while CDR2 is SMNVEV. The CDR3 numbers 14 residues from cysteine through phenylalanine. The DNA shown is the 42-base CDR3, in frame from base 1. The CDR3 regions of human TCRbeta chains were subjected to immunosequencing. The authors processed their data as follows. Repertoire TCRs were matched against a reference library of SARS-CoV-2-specific TCRs generated with the MIRA antigen-specificity platform. Breadth meant the fraction of unique TCRs that were SARS-CoV-2-associated, whereas depth meant the fraction of total T cells that were SARS-CoV-2-associated. Using the MIRA data, each spike-specific TCR was mapped to the spike region that the TCR reacts to and placed in a CD4 or CD8 class. Log10-transformed breadth and depth values were compared by one-way ANOVA with Sidak's multiple comparisons tests. Here the immuneACCESS table is served through TCRdb, limited to in-frame sequences with V and J called. Missing clones are a known gap in these copies; in checked studies unresolved V genes cover under half, and the rest lacks a known reason. V, J and clone size are taken as reported in that table, and D and trimming were inferred from the DNA itself. For this sample there are some 80,000 clones; over 60% appear just once. Roughly 28% of the sample comes from the top ten.

This sequence uses TRBV27 and TRBJ2-7; no D gene can be assigned with confidence. Specimen: peripheral blood, collected 28 days after the second dose of the MenACWY control vaccine. This TCR derives from an adult who received the MenACWY meningococcal vaccine as a control. The bases read TGTGCCAGCAGTCTAGGTGCGGCGGCCTACGAGCAGTACTTC. This encodes CASSLGAAAYEQYF.